The clone carrying this T cell receptor (beta chain) has more than one count but fewer than ten. Through a sample-barcoded 5' primer and a J-beta primer mix, a second PCR was run for 7 to 11 cycles. Each CDR3 protein gets one entry after TCRdb re-called the 5' RACE reads with MiXCR. This sample yields nearly 1 million distinct CDR3 sequences, of which 51% are seen a single time; about 20% belongs to the top ten. The germline gives CDR1 SQVTM, CDR2 ANQGSEA. This CDR3 spans 14 amino acids. The V end was cut by 4 bases, the J end by 3 bases, with 13 bases between. The sample belongs to a study of blood T cells in healthy people across ages.

The rearrangement uses TRBV29-1 and TRBJ2-1, with D perhaps matching TRBD1 (5 bases). The specimen was blood. The receptor was derived from a woman aged 60-70 years in good health. The DNA for the CDR3 is TGCAGCGTTGTGCCCAGGGATCGCTACAATGAGCAGTTCTTC. Translating gives CSVVPRDRYNEQFF.